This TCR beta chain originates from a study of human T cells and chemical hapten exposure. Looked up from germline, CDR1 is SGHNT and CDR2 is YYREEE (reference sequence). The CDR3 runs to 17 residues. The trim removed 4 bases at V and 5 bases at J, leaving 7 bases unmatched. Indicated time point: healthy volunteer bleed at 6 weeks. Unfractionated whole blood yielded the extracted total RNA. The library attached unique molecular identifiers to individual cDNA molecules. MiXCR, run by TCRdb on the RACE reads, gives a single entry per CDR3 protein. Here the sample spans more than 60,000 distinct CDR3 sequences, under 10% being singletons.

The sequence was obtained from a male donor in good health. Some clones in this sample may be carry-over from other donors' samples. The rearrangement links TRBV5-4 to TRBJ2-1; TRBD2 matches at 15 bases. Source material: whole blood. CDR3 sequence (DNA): TGTGCCAGCAGCGGCGGACTAGCGGGAGGGGAAAACAATGAGCAGTTCTTC. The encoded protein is CASSGGLAGGENNEQFF.